These T cell receptor beta chains were read from a single sample in a study of post-analysis software for immune sequencing data. In TCRdb, the PCR reads were re-called with MiXCR into one record per CDR3 protein. The sample includes over 700,000 distinct CDR3 sequences, just under 30% of them seen just once. Sequenced material: blood. The receptors shown here come from a girl aged 10 to 17 with multiple sclerosis. Both conserved end residues are trimmed from each CDR3. D genes are given only for firm matches.

D gene: .
V gene: TRBV7-9
CDR3 protein: ASSRPSDGVVWTQY

D gene: .
V gene: TRBV7-2
CDR3 protein: ASSRGGGNNQPQH

D gene: TRBD2
V gene: TRBV28
CDR3 protein: ASSQTSGGIETQY

D gene: TRBD2
V gene: TRBV11-2
CDR3 protein: ASSFRLAVDTQY

D gene: .
V gene: TRBV9
CDR3 protein: ASSANTQY

D gene: TRBD1
V gene: TRBV12-3/TRBV12-4
CDR3 protein: ASSSEQGPQPQH

D gene: .
V gene: TRBV20-1
CDR3 protein: SVSGLSNNEQF

D gene: .
V gene: TRBV12-3/TRBV12-4
CDR3 protein: ASTIGGTTEAF

D gene: .
V gene: TRBV12-3/TRBV12-4
CDR3 protein: ASSPPQRQQETQY

D gene: TRBD2
V gene: TRBV6-5
CDR3 protein: ASSYSSSSGGEQY

D gene: TRBD2
V gene: TRBV6-5
CDR3 protein: ASRPLGGSRDGELF

D gene: .
V gene: TRBV15
CDR3 protein: ATSRDGTTNTGELF

D gene: .
V gene: TRBV5-6
CDR3 protein: ASSFPSTPNLPQH

D gene: .
V gene: TRBV5-1
CDR3 protein: ASSAKETQY

D gene: .
V gene: TRBV6-1
CDR3 protein: ASSESRTAYNSPLH

D gene: TRBD1
V gene: TRBV7-2
CDR3 protein: ASSSQGLQTDTQY

D gene: .
V gene: TRBV7-8
CDR3 protein: ASRLGSFNTGELF